The 29 T cell receptor beta chains below were found in one sample sequenced in a study of shared clonotypes between healthy human individuals. Profiling relied on immunoSEQ multiplex PCR, and the TCRdb table lists in-frame clones only, not all of them. This sample has some 580,000 clones, with around 97% found just once. Sequencing was performed on naive CD4+ T cells sorted from blood. Subset here: CD45RA+ positively selected. The source of these receptors is a woman aged 25 to 39 in good health.

The chain couples TRBV19 to TRBJ2-4; the match to TRBD1 covers 8 bases. From germline, CDR1 is LNHDA and CDR2 SQIVND (reference sequence). CDR3 length equals 15 residues. V was pared by 4 bases and J by 1 base, with 3 bases of the junction left unmatched. The CDR3 DNA follows: TGTGCCAGTAGTAGGACAGGGATGGCCAAAAACATTCAGTACTTC. Residues: CASSRTGMAKNIQYF.

CDR3 sequence: CASSPPGTFATEQYF. Here the CDR3 DNA reads TGTGCCAGCAGTCCCCCCGGGACCTTCGCGACCGAGCAGTACTTC. The chain couples TRBV28 to TRBJ2-7; D possibly matches TRBD1 or TRBD2 (5 bases each). Per the germline V gene, CDR1 is MDHEN and CDR2 is SYDVKM. The CDR3 contains 15 residues. V was trimmed by 5 bases and J by 6 bases, leaving 20 bases between them.

The gene calls are TRBV6-1 and TRBJ2-7, with 12 nucleotides matching TRBD1. The CDR3 is 15 amino acids. Germline lookup yields CDR1 MNHNS and CDR2 SASEGT. V shed 6 bases, J shed 4 bases, and the junction held 7 bases outside the gene matches. CDR3 sequence (DNA): TGTGCCAGCAGCCCACGGGACAGGGGGCAGTACGAGCAGTACTTC. Protein: CASSPRDRGQYEQYF.

The CDR3 reads CASSVRDRRSTNEKLFF. The DNA for the CDR3 is TGTGCCAGCAGCGTCCGGGACAGGCGATCAACTAATGAAAAACTGTTTTTT. This chain connects TRBV11-2 to TRBJ1-4; TRBD1 matches at 8 bases. The junction had 8 bases not matched to a gene; V was cut back by 5 bases and J by 0 bases. This CDR3 has 17 amino acids. Germline V gives CDR1 SGHAT, CDR2 FQNNGV.

This clone came up a few times. J is TRBJ1-5 and V is TRBV30; D is possibly TRBD1 (5 bases). CDR1 and CDR2 (germline): GTSNPN, SVGIG (reference sequence). The CDR3 runs to 11 residues. V was shortened by 2 bases and J by 7 bases, with 6 bases between the two germline ends. CDR3 loop: CAWSRGQPQHF. The CDR3 DNA reads TGTGCCTGGAGTAGGGGCCAGCCCCAGCATTTT.

About this clone itself: The same CDR3 can be traced to other DNA sequences in this sample. This chain uses TRBV28 with TRBJ1-3; D ambiguous. Germline values: CDR1 MDHEN, CDR2 SYDVKM. V lost 1 base, J lost 4 bases, and 5 bases lay in between. The CDR3 runs 13 residues. CDR3 region: CASSLSAGNTIYF. The CDR3 nucleotides are TGTGCCAGCAGTTTATCCGCGGGAAACACCATATATTTT.

The CDR3 DNA reads TGTGCCAGCTCACTAGGGTCGAGCGGGTCCAGCAATGAGCAGTTCTTC. This gives the protein CASSLGSSGSSNEQFF. This chain joins TRBV18 and TRBJ2-1, with D tentatively TRBD2 (6 bases). V lost 4 bases, J lost 6 bases, and 19 bases lay in between. Germline V gives CDR1 KGHSH, CDR2 LQKENI. This CDR3 comprises 16 residues.

The V gene is TRBV11-1, the J gene TRBJ2-7; TRBD2 might be the D (6 bases). The germline V and J ends were trimmed by 5 bases and 4 bases, with 18 bases remaining between them. The CDR3 length is 15 residues. The V gene's germline CDR1 is SGHAT and CDR2 FQDESV (reference sequence). CDR3 amino acids: CASSPKRAGRYEQYF. The CDR3 DNA follows: TGTGCCAGCAGCCCTAAACGGGCGGGACGGTACGAGCAGTACTTC.

The V gene is TRBV7-9, the J gene TRBJ1-1, with 8 bases that match TRBD1. The CDR3 contains 16 residues. Germline V gene lookup returns CDR1 SEHNR and CDR2 FQNEAQ (reference sequence). With 4 bases clipped from V and 1 base from J, the junction kept 8 bases outside the gene matches. For the CDR3, the DNA is TGTGCCAGCAGCTCCTACCCTGGGACAGGGAACACTGAAGCTTTCTTT. This translates into CASSSYPGTGNTEAFF.

The chain uses TRBV5-1 and TRBJ2-7, with 10 bases identical to TRBD2. This CDR3 spans 15 amino acids. Germline V CDR1 and CDR2: SGHRS, YFSETQ. V trimming: 4 bases; J trimming: 2 bases; junction bases outside the gene matches: 6. The CDR3 DNA sequence: TGCGCCAGCAGCATCGGGACTAGCGCGGCCTACGAGCAGTACTTC. This gives the protein CASSIGTSAAYEQYF.

The CDR3 sequence is CASSRTGGSAGELFF. The CDR3 nucleotides are TGCGCCAGCAGTCGGACAGGGGGCTCGGCCGGGGAGCTGTTTTTT. The J gene is TRBJ2-2, the V gene TRBV4-1, with 11 bases lining up with TRBD1. The CDR3 runs to 15 residues. Germline loops: CDR1 MGHRA, CDR2 YSYEKL. V lost 6 bases and J lost 6; bases outside the gene matches: 6.

The CDR3 is CASSLDRGMTETQYF. The DNA of the CDR3 is TGTGCCAGCAGCTTAGACAGGGGAATGACGGAGACCCAGTACTTC. The chain combines TRBV7-9 with TRBJ2-5, with 7 bases matching TRBD1. Per germline, CDR1 SEHNR and CDR2 FQNEAQ (reference sequence). The junction had 7 bases not matched to a gene; V was cut back by 1 base and J by 5 bases. The CDR3 is made up of 15 amino acids.

V is TRBV15 and J is TRBJ1-5; the match to TRBD1 covers 8 bases. The CDR3 totals 16 residues. Germline trimming cut 0 bases from V and 4 bases from J; bases unmatched to any gene: 5. Germline loops: CDR1 LNHNV, CDR2 YYDKDF (reference sequence). CDR3 sequence: CATSRDMRQGNQPQHF. The CDR3 bases are TGTGCCACCAGCAGAGATATGAGACAGGGGAATCAGCCCCAGCATTTT. Combining the CDR3 with reference TRBV15 and TRBJ1-5 gives the whole variable domain DAMVIQNPRYQVTQFGKPVTLSCSQTLNHNVMYWYQQKSSQAPKLLFHYYDKDFNNEADTPDNFQSRRPNTSFCFLDIRSPGLGDTAMYLCATSRDMRQGNQPQHFGDGTRLSIL.

The chain joins TRBV5-1 to TRBJ2-5; D may match TRBD1 or TRBD2 (5 bases each). This CDR3 is 16 amino acids long. The V gene lost 3 bases and the J gene lost 5 bases, with 20 bases spanning the gap. Germline V gene data show CDR1 as SGHRS and CDR2 as YFSETQ. CDR3 coding DNA: TGCGCCAGCAGCTCGAACGTGGGGGTAAAGGAGGAGACCCAGTACTTC. Translating it yields CASSSNVGVKEETQYF.

This chain uses TRBV9 with TRBJ2-2, with D unclear. The germline V and J ends were trimmed by 2 bases and 7 bases, with 12 bases remaining between them. This CDR3 is 14 amino acids long. CDR1 is SGDLS and CDR2 is YYNGEE in the germline V gene. This CDR3 reads CASSVDGRGGELFF. The DNA of the CDR3 is TGTGCCAGCAGCGTCGATGGGCGTGGCGGGGAGCTGTTTTTT.

The V gene is TRBV2, the J gene TRBJ1-5, with D hard to call. Germline V gene lookup returns CDR1 SNHLY and CDR2 FYNNEI. V was pared by 7 bases and J by 3 bases, with 16 bases between. The CDR3 length is 15 residues. DNA for the CDR3: TGTGCCAGCAATCTAGTAGGAGGCCCCAATCAGCCCCAGCATTTT. It codes for CASNLVGGPNQPQHF.

The chain carries TRBV28 and TRBJ2-5; 7 bases match TRBD2. The J call may not be correct, given that the DNA end is closer to TRBJ2-7. The germline V gene encodes CDR1 MDHEN and CDR2 SYDVKM. CDR3 length equals 12 residues. Here the CDR3 reads CASTGLLYEQYF. The CDR3 DNA follows: TGTGCCAGCACGGGACTACTGTACGAGCAGTACTTC.

The gene calls are TRBV5-1 and TRBJ2-7; TRBD2 is a possible D gene (5 bases). CDR3 size: 14 residues. V was cut by 3 bases and J by 4 bases, with 14 bases left in between. Germline CDR1 and CDR2: SGHRS and YFSETQ. The CDR3 sequence: CASSSSPGSYEQYF. Written as DNA, the CDR3 is TGCGCCAGCAGCTCGTCTCCGGGGAGTTACGAGCAGTACTTC.

V and J are TRBV28 and TRBJ2-7, with D uncertain. Germline lookup yields CDR1 MDHEN and CDR2 SYDVKM. V was shortened by 2 bases and J by 7 bases, with 6 bases between the two germline ends. CDR3 size: 11 residues. The CDR3 reads CASSLHQEQYF. The CDR3 DNA reads TGTGCCAGCAGTTTACATCAGGAGCAGTACTTC.

V and J are TRBV28 and TRBJ1-3; D remains ambiguous. Germline assignment: CDR1 MDHEN and CDR2 SYDVKM. The V and J ends lost 2 bases and 4 bases respectively, with 9 bases between them. CDR3 size: 14 residues. The CDR3 DNA reads TGTGCCAGCAGTTTAGACCGCCAGGGAAACACCATATATTTT. Encoded protein: CASSLDRQGNTIYF.

CDR3 in amino acids: CASSLARPGGNEQFF. CDR3 DNA: TGTGCCAGCAGCTTAGCGCGGCCAGGGGGCAACGAGCAGTTCTTC. The chain uses TRBV7-9 and TRBJ2-1; 8 positions match TRBD1. CDR3 size: 15 residues. CDR1 is SEHNR and CDR2 is FQNEAQ in the germline V gene (reference sequence). V gave up 0 bases and J gave up 10 bases; unmatched junction bases: 8.

The chain couples TRBV13 to TRBJ2-5; D not certain. CDR1 and CDR2 from the germline V gene are PRHDT and FYEKMQ (reference sequence). The CDR3 extends over 13 amino acids. Trimming shortened V by 2 bases and J by 5 bases, and 9 bases separated the two germline ends. Here the CDR3 reads CASSLKVAETQYF. The CDR3 DNA reads TGTGCCAGCAGCTTAAAAGTTGCGGAGACCCAGTACTTC.

The V and J genes are TRBV7-6 and TRBJ2-1, with no clear D. V dropped 1 base and J dropped 3 bases, with 7 bases sitting between them. This CDR3 comprises 14 residues. The V gene's germline CDR1 is SGHVS and CDR2 FNYEAQ. The CDR3 DNA sequence: TGTGCCAGCAGCTTAGGACACCTCTACAATGAGCAGTTCTTC. Protein sequence: CASSLGHLYNEQFF.

The chain is built from TRBV28 and TRBJ1-2; no reliable D call. The CDR3 sequence is 13 residues long. The V end was cut by 0 bases, the J end by 7 bases, with 9 bases between. CDR1 is MDHEN, CDR2 SYDVKM, per germline. CDR3 loop: CASSLWAEGGYTF. In DNA, the CDR3 is TGTGCCAGCAGTTTATGGGCAGAGGGTGGCTACACCTTC.

The chain has TRBV7-9 and TRBJ2-5, with D possibly being TRBD2 (5 bases). The J call may be faulty, since TRBJ2-7 better matches the DNA end. Per germline, CDR1 SEHNR and CDR2 FQNEAQ (reference sequence). CDR3 size: 14 residues. The DNA of the CDR3 is TGTGCCAGCACCAAGGACTCATTTTCCTACGAGCAGTACTTC. Its translation is CASTKDSFSYEQYF.

The chain carries TRBV7-9 and TRBJ1-3, with D perhaps TRBD1 (6 bases). This CDR3 is 15 amino acids long. Germline V gives CDR1 SEHNR, CDR2 FQNEAQ (reference sequence). V dropped 5 bases and J dropped 0 bases, with 11 bases sitting between them. CDR3 DNA sequence: TGTGCCAGCAGCCAATCACAGGGCTCTGGAAACACCATATATTTT. Its protein product is CASSQSQGSGNTIYF.

The V gene is TRBV15, the J gene TRBJ2-7; D uncertain. Trimming shortened V by 0 bases and J by 1 base, and 10 bases separated the two germline ends. The germline gives CDR1 LNHNV, CDR2 YYDKDF (reference sequence). The CDR3 has 15 residues. The CDR3 region has the DNA TGTGCCACCAGCAGAGATGTTGCGGAGTCCTACGAGCAGTACTTC. Its translation is CATSRDVAESYEQYF.

The J gene is TRBJ2-1, the V gene TRBV7-9, with a tentative D call TRBD2 (6 bases). The CDR3 has 16 amino acids. V lost 3 bases and J lost 10, with 22 bases in between. CDR1 is SEHNR, CDR2 FQNEAQ, per germline (reference sequence). The CDR3, as DNA: TGTGCCAGCAGCTTTTCTTTAACGGGAGCGAGTGGAGAGCAGTTCTTC. It is translated as CASSFSLTGASGEQFF.

The chain recombines TRBV7-8 with TRBJ2-4; D call uncertain. Germline V lookup: CDR1 SGHVS, CDR2 FQNEAQ. The V and J ends lost 1 base and 0 bases respectively, with 7 bases between them. This CDR3 is 15 amino acids long. DNA of the CDR3: TGTGCCAGCAGCTTAGGTATACTAGCCAAAAACATTCAGTACTTC. Its protein product is CASSLGILAKNIQYF.